Following are 30 T cell receptor beta chains from one sample sequenced in a study of vaccination and CD4 T cells after COVID-19. These receptors' antigens are unknown. An Oncomine TCR Beta short-read assay was used to sequence the DNA from cultured CD4+ T cells. TCRdb reanalysed the PCR reads using MiXCR and keeps one entry per CDR3 protein. The data contain more than 9,500 distinct CDR3 sequences, around 52% of them singletons. Sample treatment: approximately nine-day PBMC culture with coronavirus spike peptide pools or control peptides (ViraFEST assay). The sample comprised CD4+ T cells from blood, cultured in vitro. The receptor source for this set is a human donor who had recovered from COVID-19.

This clonotype has more than one count but fewer than ten. The chain recombines TRBV20-1 with TRBJ1-1; D gene ambiguous. Trimming pared 2 bases from V and 2 bases from J, leaving 12 bases between. CDR3 length equals 14 residues. Germline CDR1 and CDR2: DFQATT and SNEGSKA (reference sequence). The CDR3 spells CSARLRRSNTEAFF. CDR3 DNA: TGCAGTGCTAGACTCCGACGGAGCAACACTGAAGCTTTCTTT.

V and J are TRBV20-1 and TRBJ1-4; 8 bases align to TRBD1. This CDR3 is built from 14 residues. Germline assignment: CDR1 DFQATT and CDR2 SNEGSKA (reference sequence). J lost 8 bases, V lost 0 bases, and 5 bases had no gene match. CDR3 residues: CSARDGTGGEKLFF. DNA for the CDR3: TGCAGTGCTAGAGATGGGACAGGAGGAGAAAAACTGTTTTTT.

The CDR3 DNA reads as TGTGCCAGCAGCCAGGACGCCACGGGGGCCAACGTCCTGACTTTC. It encodes CASSQDATGANVLTF. The chain has TRBV3-1 and TRBJ2-6; D ambiguous. The CDR3 loop spans 15 amino acids. Germline CDR1 is LGHDT and CDR2 is YNNKEL (reference sequence). V lost 3 bases and J lost 4, with 10 bases in between.

This chain joins TRBV6-5 and TRBJ1-2, with D hard to call. Germline V lookup: CDR1 MNHEY, CDR2 SVGAGI. Between the trimmed V and J ends, which lost 0 bases and 0 bases, there was a span of 8 bases. There are 15 residues in the CDR3. The CDR3 DNA reads TGTGCCAGCAGTTACTCGAGTCGGTCTAACTATGGCTACACCTTC. Translating it yields CASSYSSRSNYGYTF.

The sample holds a few counts of this clonotype. The chain has TRBV7-8 and TRBJ1-2, with 8 nucleotides matching TRBD1. J gave up 3 bases and V 5 bases, and 5 bases lay outside the gene matches. The CDR3 is made up of 14 amino acids. The germline V gene encodes CDR1 SGHVS and CDR2 FQNEAQ. The CDR3 loop is CASSTRTGHYGYTF. CDR3 coding DNA: TGTGCCAGCAGCACCAGGACAGGGCACTATGGCTACACCTTC.

This clonotype appeared once. The J gene is TRBJ2-7, the V gene TRBV19, with D possibly being TRBD2 (6 bases). This CDR3 region has 15 residues. Per germline, CDR1 LNHDA and CDR2 SQIVND (reference sequence). The V end lost 4 bases, the J end lost 2 bases, and 15 bases lay between the germline ends. As DNA, the CDR3 is TGTGCCAGTAGTACCTCATTCGGAGGGGCCTACGAGCAGTACTTC. Translating it yields CASSTSFGGAYEQYF.

CDR3 loop: CAIRSDILANTYNEQFF. The DNA of the CDR3 is TGTGCCATCAGAAGCGATATTCTAGCGAATACCTACAATGAGCAGTTCTTC. The V and J genes are TRBV10-3 and TRBJ2-1; tentatively, D is TRBD2 (6 bases). Germline-derived CDR1 and CDR2 are ENHRY and SYGVKD. This CDR3 is 17 amino acids long. V gave up 6 bases and J gave up 2 bases, with 20 bases separating them.

This clonotype was picked up a small number of times. The J gene is TRBJ1-6, the V gene TRBV29-1; D is undetermined. The ends were cut back, 4 bases at V and 10 bases at J, with 5 bases in the middle. The CDR3 has 10 residues. Germline V gene lookup returns CDR1 SQVTM and CDR2 ANQGSEA. The CDR3 region is CSVVGSPLHF. The CDR3 bases are TGCAGCGTTGTGGGGTCACCCCTCCACTTT.

CDR3 in amino acids: CASSYRGGQPQHF. The CDR3 nucleotides are TGTGCCAGTAGTTACAGGGGAGGGCAGCCCCAGCATTTT. The J gene is TRBJ1-5, the V gene TRBV19, with 7 bases that match TRBD1. The V and J ends lost 5 bases and 7 bases, in that order; junction bases with no gene match: 5. The germline gives CDR1 LNHDA, CDR2 SQIVND (reference sequence). The CDR3 contains 13 residues.

This clonotype was detected a few times. The chain uses TRBV19 and TRBJ1-1; tentatively, D is TRBD1 (5 bases). Germline lookup yields CDR1 LNHDA and CDR2 SQIVND (reference sequence). Trimming cost V 7 bases and J 7 bases, with 19 bases left between them. The CDR3 is 14 residues long. The CDR3, as DNA: TGTGCCAGTACCCAGGAGGGCAGGGCTGGTGAAGCTTTCTTT. As protein: CASTQEGRAGEAFF.

This chain links TRBV20-1 with TRBJ1-1; D not certain. V was clipped by 6 bases and J by 2 bases, with 7 bases between them. Looked up from germline, CDR1 is DFQATT and CDR2 is SNEGSKA (reference sequence). The CDR3 runs to 11 residues. The CDR3 loop is CSATTNTEAFF. Written as DNA, the CDR3 is TGCAGTGCGACAACCAACACTGAAGCTTTCTTT.

This clonotype is deemed medium-sized (0.01 to 0.1%). The rearrangement links TRBV20-1 to TRBJ1-1, with D possibly matching TRBD1 (5 bases). V gave up 6 bases and J gave up 1 base, with 12 bases separating them. The germline V gene has CDR1 DFQATT and CDR2 SNEGSKA (reference sequence). This CDR3 has 13 amino acids. The CDR3 here is CSAGAGQNTEAFF. CDR3 bases: TGCAGTGCCGGCGCAGGACAGAACACTGAAGCTTTCTTT.

The chain links TRBV12-3 or TRBV12-4 to TRBJ1-1; possible D gene TRBD1, 5 bases. The CDR3 extends over 17 amino acids. V gave up 1 base and J gave up 4 bases, with 19 bases separating them. In nucleotides, the CDR3 is TGTGCCAGCAGTTTAGGGCAGGGAGGGCCAGGGAGCACTGAAGCTTTCTTT. Its protein product is CASSLGQGGPGSTEAFF.

The rearrangement uses TRBV27 and TRBJ1-4; TRBD1 is a possible D gene (6 bases). The CDR3 spans 14 residues. CDR1 MNHEY and CDR2 SMNVEV come from the germline V gene (reference sequence). Trimming took 1 base from V and 6 from J, leaving 9 bases between them. The CDR3 DNA reads as TGTGCCAGCAGTTTATGGGGGCGGGATGAAAAACTGTTTTTT. This sequence encodes CASSLWGRDEKLFF. Full variable domain (rest looked up from reference TRBV27 and TRBJ1-4): EAQVTQNPRYLITVTGKKLTVTCSQNMNHEYMSWYRQDPGLGLRQIYYSMNVEVTDKGDVPEGYKVSRKEKRNFPLILESPSPNQTSLYFCASSLWGRDEKLFFGSGTQLSVL.

The table lists this clonotype with a few counts. The rearrangement uses TRBV6-2 or TRBV6-3 and TRBJ1-5; a weak D match, TRBD1 (5 bases). The CDR3 has 13 amino acids. CDR1 MNHEY and CDR2 SVGEGT come from the germline V gene. Trimming removed 5 bases from V and 4 bases from J, with 9 bases in between. As DNA, the CDR3 is TGTGCCAGCAGTGGGCCAGGGAATCAGCCCCAGCATTTT. It translates to CASSGPGNQPQHF.

The J gene is TRBJ1-3, the V gene TRBV7-2; D gene uncertain. Between the trimmed V and J ends, which lost 3 bases and 4 bases, there was a span of 13 bases. Per germline, CDR1 SGHTA and CDR2 FQGNSA. The CDR3 is 15 residues long. The CDR3 nucleotides read TGTGCCAGCAGCTTGGGAAGGGTACCCGGAAACACCATATATTTT. It encodes CASSLGRVPGNTIYF.

The chain carries TRBV6-5 and TRBJ1-2; 9 bases are shared with TRBD1. Germline V CDR1 and CDR2: MNHEY, SVGAGI. The CDR3 is made up of 15 amino acids. Losses at the gene ends were 4 bases for V and 7 bases for J; bases not matched to a gene: 10. The CDR3 sequence is CASSSPTGGRRGYTF. DNA of the CDR3: TGTGCCAGCAGTTCCCCGACAGGGGGAAGGCGTGGCTACACCTTC.

Sample share makes this clonotype large (0.1 to 1%). The V call is TRBV6-1, the J call TRBJ1-2, with D perhaps matching TRBD1 (6 bases). V was shortened by 4 bases and J by 2 bases, with 8 bases between the two germline ends. Germline CDR1 and CDR2: MNHNS and SASEGT. The CDR3 length is 13 residues. CDR3 in DNA: TGTGCCAGCAGTGTAACAGGGAACTATGGCTACACCTTC. Protein: CASSVTGNYGYTF.

This clonotype came up once. A junction end diverges from the germline sequence, so it may reflect a read error. This chain joins TRBV7-7 and TRBJ2-2; tentatively, D is TRBD1 (6 bases). The germline gives CDR1 SSHAT, CDR2 FNYEAQ (reference sequence). This CDR3 is built from 14 residues. DNA of the CDR3: TGTGCTAGCAGCTTAACAGGGAGCGCCGGGGAGCTGTTTTTT. Protein product: CASSLTGSAGELFF.

V usage is TRBV7-8 and J usage is TRBJ2-7; 11 bases line up with TRBD2. With 5 bases clipped from V and 2 bases from J, the junction kept 11 bases outside the gene matches. This CDR3 has 17 residues. Germline-derived CDR1 and CDR2 are SGHVS and FQNEAQ. The CDR3 loop reads CASSARWTSGRPYEQYF. The CDR3 DNA is TGTGCCAGCAGCGCACGATGGACTAGCGGGCGCCCCTACGAGCAGTACTTC.

A few counts support this clonotype. The chain links TRBV27 to TRBJ2-3; weak D call: TRBD2 (7 bases). The CDR3 consists of 14 residues. Deletions cut 5 bases from V and 0 bases from J, with 9 bases between. The germline V gene encodes CDR1 MNHEY and CDR2 SMNVEV (reference sequence). The DNA of the CDR3 is TGTGCCAGCAGTAGGGGGGGGAGCACAGATACGCAGTATTTT. It is translated as CASSRGGSTDTQYF.

The sample holds a few counts of this clonotype. The chain has TRBV11-2 and TRBJ2-1; TRBD2 matches at 11 bases. The germline V gene has CDR1 SGHAT and CDR2 FQNNGV. V shed 5 bases and J 3 bases; nucleotides not matched to a gene: 6. The CDR3 contains 16 residues. In nucleotides, the CDR3 is TGTGCCAGCAGCCCAACCGGGACTAGCGGCTACAATGAGCAGTTCTTC. This sequence encodes CASSPTGTSGYNEQFF. Combining the CDR3 with reference TRBV11-2 and TRBJ2-1 gives the whole variable domain EAGVAQSPRYKIIEKRQSVAFWCNPISGHATLYWYQQILGQGPKLLIQFQNNGVVDDSQLPKDRFSAERLKGVDSTLKIQPAKLEDSAVYLCASSPTGTSGYNEQFFGPGTRLTVL.

The genes are TRBV6-2 or TRBV6-3 and TRBJ2-1, with 13 nucleotides matching TRBD2. J lost 0 bases, V lost 4 bases, and 9 bases had no gene match. CDR3 length equals 19 residues. Looked up from germline, CDR1 is MNHEY and CDR2 is SVGEGT. The CDR3 nucleotides are TGTGCCAGCAGTTCTCCCCCACTAGCGGGAGGGGCCTCCTACAATGAGCAGTTCTTC. It is translated as CASSSPPLAGGASYNEQFF.

This chain connects TRBV10-3 to TRBJ2-1; 13 bases agree with TRBD2. CDR3 size: 19 residues. The junction had 9 bases not matched to a gene; V was cut back by 4 bases and J by 0 bases. Looked up from germline, CDR1 is ENHRY and CDR2 is SYGVKD. CDR3 region: CAISVLAGGGMISYNEQFF. In nucleotides, the CDR3 is TGTGCCATCAGTGTACTAGCGGGAGGGGGGATGATCTCCTACAATGAGCAGTTCTTC.

This chain links TRBV7-3 with TRBJ2-6; a weak D match, TRBD2 (5 bases). Trimming shortened V by 2 bases and J by 0 bases, and 5 bases separated the two germline ends. This CDR3 has 15 amino acids. Germline CDR1 reads SGHTA; CDR2 reads FQGTGA. CDR3 in DNA: TGTGCCAGCAGCTTACGGGGCTCTGGGGCCAACGTCCTGACTTTC. Translating gives CASSLRGSGANVLTF.

This clonotype was found a few times. V and J are TRBV7-3 and TRBJ2-2, with TRBD2 identical over 10 bases. The CDR3 is 16 amino acids. J gave up 5 bases and V 4 bases, and 7 bases lay outside the gene matches. From germline, CDR1 is SGHTA and CDR2 FQGTGA. In DNA, the CDR3 is TGTGCCAGCAGCTCAGTAGCGGGAGGAGGGACCGGGGAGCTGTTTTTT. Translated, it gives CASSSVAGGGTGELFF.

This clonotype was seen more than once but under ten times. The chain has TRBV7-2 and TRBJ2-3; 7 bases fit TRBD1. Trimming removed 6 bases from V and 4 bases from J; junction bases left unmatched: 10. Looked up from germline, CDR1 is SGHTA and CDR2 is FQGNSA. The CDR3 length is 15 residues. CDR3 bases: TGTGCCAGCAGGCCGACAGGGATTAGGGCAGATACGCAGTATTTT. As protein: CASRPTGIRADTQYF. Together with reference TRBV7-2 and TRBJ2-3, the CDR3 gives the full variable domain: GAGVSQSPSNKVTEKGKDVELRCDPISGHTALYWYRQSLGQGLEFLIYFQGNSAPDKSGLPSDRFSAERTGGSVSTLTIQRTQQEDSAVYLCASRPTGIRADTQYFGPGTRLTVL.

The V call is TRBV11-1, the J call TRBJ2-3, with D possibly TRBD1 on 5 matching bases. Germline CDR1 and CDR2: SGHAT and FQDESV (reference sequence). The CDR3 extends over 14 amino acids. The V and J ends lost 5 bases and 2 bases respectively, with 11 bases between them. CDR3 in DNA: TGTGCCAGCAGCCTACAGGTGCCCACAGATACGCAGTATTTT. Its translation: CASSLQVPTDTQYF.

This chain connects TRBV4-1 to TRBJ2-7; TRBD2 aligns across 11 bases. The CDR3 is made up of 15 amino acids. V shed 3 bases and J 3 bases; nucleotides not matched to a gene: 4. Germline assignment: CDR1 MGHRA and CDR2 YSYEKL. This CDR3 is CASSQAGTSGYEQYF. The CDR3, as DNA: TGCGCCAGCAGCCAGGCTGGGACTAGCGGCTACGAGCAGTACTTC.

The rearrangement uses TRBV29-1 and TRBJ1-2; TRBD1 matches at 7 bases. V dropped 3 bases and J dropped 1; count of bases not matched to a gene: 14. CDR1 SQVTM and CDR2 ANQGSEA come from the germline V gene. This CDR3 is built from 17 residues. The CDR3 coding sequence is TGCAGCGTTGAGGGATCACAGGGGTATATGGGTAACTATGGCTACACCTTC. Amino acids: CSVEGSQGYMGNYGYTF.